This entry lists 26 T cell receptor beta chains sequenced from one sample in a study of shared clonotypes between healthy human individuals. TCRdb's table, derived via immunoSEQ multiplex PCR, lists solely in-frame clones and lacks some. The sample has around 1.9 million clones; over 85% are singletons. Naive CD8 cells were CD45RO-negative, positively selected for CCR7, excluding terminally differentiated effector memory CD45RA+ cells. Sample: naive CD8+ T cells from PBMCs. The receptor source for this set is a young man in good health. Some clones in this sample may be carry-over from other donors' samples.

The chain joins TRBV6-5 to TRBJ2-7; TRBD2 agrees at 9 bases. There are 15 residues in the CDR3. Germline assignment: CDR1 MNHEY and CDR2 SVGAGI. Unmatched junction bases numbered 6, after V lost 0 bases and J lost 6 bases. This CDR3 is CASSYSREGLSEQYF. CDR3 coding DNA: TGTGCCAGCAGTTACTCGCGGGAGGGCCTTAGCGAGCAGTACTTC.

This clone was seen just once. This chain joins TRBV28 and TRBJ2-1; TRBD2 aligns across 7 bases. J was trimmed by 1 base and V by 10 bases; bases with no gene match: 13. The CDR3 sequence is 16 residues long. The germline V gene has CDR1 MDHEN and CDR2 SYDVKM. CDR3: CAIQEYSRESYNEQFF. The CDR3 DNA reads as TGTGCCATACAGGAATATTCGCGGGAGTCCTACAATGAGCAGTTCTTC.

The V call is TRBV28, the J call TRBJ1-1, with 7 bases fitting TRBD1. Germline-derived CDR1 and CDR2 are MDHEN and SYDVKM. Germline trimming cut 3 bases from V and 1 base from J; bases unmatched to any gene: 2. The CDR3 is made up of 14 amino acids. DNA of the CDR3: TGTGCCAGCAGTTTTACAGGGGAGAACACTGAAGCTTTCTTT. Its translation: CASSFTGENTEAFF.

The genes are TRBV7-9 and TRBJ2-7; 8 bases fit TRBD1. The junction had 15 bases not matched to a gene; V was cut back by 3 bases and J by 2 bases. The CDR3 has 18 residues. Germline V lookup: CDR1 SEHNR, CDR2 FQNEAQ (reference sequence). In DNA, the CDR3 is TGTGCCAGCAGCTTCGAGGGACAGGCACCATGGGGCCCCTACGAGCAGTACTTC. This gives the protein CASSFEGQAPWGPYEQYF.

The chain recombines TRBV9 with TRBJ2-5, with D possibly being TRBD2 (7 bases). CDR1 SGDLS and CDR2 YYNGEE come from the germline V gene. Trimming pared 3 bases from V and 1 base from J, leaving 19 bases between. The CDR3 consists of 17 residues. CDR3 nucleotides: TGTGCCAGCAGCGAGGGGGGGACCCGAGCTTCCCAAGAGACCCAGTACTTC. This encodes CASSEGGTRASQETQYF.

The genes are TRBV5-5 and TRBJ1-1; D unresolved. The CDR3 totals 13 residues. Germline loops: CDR1 SGHKS, CDR2 YYEKEE (reference sequence). Trimming took 4 bases from V and 11 from J, leaving 18 bases between them. CDR3: CASSQSGGANAFF. In nucleotides, the CDR3 is TGTGCCAGCAGCCAAAGCGGAGGAGCAAATGCTTTCTTT. The variable domain in full, completed from reference TRBV5-5 and TRBJ1-1, reads DAGVTQSPTHLIKTRGQQVTLRCSPISGHKSVSWYQQVLGQGPQFIFQYYEKEERGRGNFPDRFSARQFPNYSSELNVNALLLGDSALYLCASSQSGGANAFFGQGTRLTVV.

The chain recombines TRBV6-1 with TRBJ2-7, with D perhaps being TRBD1 or TRBD2 (5 bases each). The germline CDR1 and CDR2 sequences are MNHNS and SASEGT. Trimming removed 5 bases at V and 0 bases at J, with 11 bases between. CDR3 length: 14 amino acids. As DNA, the CDR3 is TGTGCCAGCAGTCCCGGGACCCACTCCTACGAGCAGTACTTC. Residues: CASSPGTHSYEQYF.

The chain recombines TRBV4-1 with TRBJ2-1, with 12 bases aligning to TRBD2. With 4 bases clipped from V and 0 bases from J, the junction kept 10 bases outside the gene matches. There are 19 residues in the CDR3. The germline V gene has CDR1 MGHRA and CDR2 YSYEKL. In DNA, the CDR3 is TGCGCCAGCAGCCCCCGACTAGCGGGAGTTTCAAGCTCCTACAATGAGCAGTTCTTC. This translates into CASSPRLAGVSSSYNEQFF.

The chain carries TRBV9 and TRBJ1-3; 8 bases match TRBD1. V shed 0 bases and J 4 bases; nucleotides not matched to a gene: 3. Germline CDR1 and CDR2: SGDLS and YYNGEE. This CDR3 has 15 amino acids. The chain's CDR3 is CASSVAGTGGNTIYF. DNA of the CDR3: TGTGCCAGCAGCGTAGCCGGGACAGGAGGAAACACCATATATTTT. The full variable domain, completed using reference TRBV9 and TRBJ1-3, is DSGVTQTPKHLITATGQRVTLRCSPRSGDLSVYWYQQSLDQGLQFLIQYYNGEERAKGNILERFSAQQFPDLHSELNLSSLELGDSALYFCASSVAGTGGNTIYFGEGSWLTVV.

This chain connects TRBV4-1 to TRBJ2-7; D might be TRBD2 (6 bases). Germline V CDR1 and CDR2: MGHRA, YSYEKL. Trimming pared 3 bases from V and 2 bases from J, leaving 17 bases between. This CDR3 has 16 amino acids. CDR3 region: CASSHSGAGSTYEQYF. CDR3 DNA: TGCGCCAGCAGCCACTCCGGGGCGGGATCCACCTACGAGCAGTACTTC.

About this clone: This sample includes further DNA sequences coding for the same CDR3. This chain links TRBV19 with TRBJ1-1; D is uncertain. The CDR3 has 12 residues. The ends were cut back, 7 bases at V and 5 bases at J, with 11 bases in the middle. The germline V gene has CDR1 LNHDA and CDR2 SQIVND (reference sequence). Written as DNA, the CDR3 is TGTGCCAGTACCCTGGGTGGAACTGAAGCTTTCTTT. It yields the protein CASTLGGTEAFF.

The chain is built from TRBV19 and TRBJ1-1; a possible D gene is TRBD1 (5 bases). The CDR3 is made up of 14 amino acids. V was clipped by 4 bases and J by 5 bases, with 14 bases between them. Per germline, CDR1 LNHDA and CDR2 SQIVND (reference sequence). Here the CDR3 DNA reads TGTGCCAGTAGTACCCGGTGGGGGAGGACTGAAGCTTTCTTT. Protein sequence: CASSTRWGRTEAFF.

This clone appeared once. A read error may produce the germline difference seen at one junction end. Other DNA sequences in the sample encode the same CDR3. The V and J genes are TRBV27 and TRBJ2-7; 8 bases map to TRBD2. This CDR3 has 15 residues. Germline CDR1 and CDR2: MNHEY and SMNVEV (reference sequence). CDR3 nucleotides: TGTGCCAGCACCTCTGGAGCGGGAGTCCCCTACGAGCAATACTTC. This gives the protein CASTSGAGVPYEQYF.

The V and J genes are TRBV7-9 and TRBJ1-1; weak D call: TRBD1 (5 bases). Trimming removed 4 bases from V and 5 bases from J, with 14 bases in between. The CDR3 length is 14 residues. The germline gives CDR1 SEHNR, CDR2 FQNEAQ (reference sequence). The CDR3 is CASSSQGVSTEAFF. As DNA, the CDR3 is TGTGCCAGCAGCTCGCAGGGTGTCAGTACTGAAGCTTTCTTT.

This chain uses TRBV11-2 with TRBJ2-1; maybe TRBD1 (6 bases). V was pared by 2 bases and J by 0 bases, with 11 bases between. There are 16 residues in the CDR3. Germline lookup yields CDR1 SGHAT and CDR2 FQNNGV. CDR3 in DNA: TGTGCCAGCAGCTTACGGGACACAAACTCCTACAATGAGCAGTTCTTC. Protein: CASSLRDTNSYNEQFF. Full variable domain (remainder filled in from reference TRBV11-2 and TRBJ2-1): EAGVAQSPRYKIIEKRQSVAFWCNPISGHATLYWYQQILGQGPKLLIQFQNNGVVDDSQLPKDRFSAERLKGVDSTLKIQPAKLEDSAVYLCASSLRDTNSYNEQFFGPGTRLTVL.

The rearrangement joins TRBV7-8 to TRBJ2-7, with D possibly being TRBD1 (5 bases). Germline V gene lookup returns CDR1 SGHVS and CDR2 FQNEAQ. The CDR3 sequence is 16 residues long. V dropped 0 bases and J dropped 2 bases, with 14 bases sitting between them. The CDR3 region is CASSLAQGIIAYEQYF. CDR3 DNA: TGTGCCAGCAGCTTAGCTCAGGGTATCATAGCCTACGAGCAGTACTTC.

V gene TRBV27 combines with J gene TRBJ2-7, with 10 nucleotides matching TRBD2. Germline V gives CDR1 MNHEY, CDR2 SMNVEV (reference sequence). This CDR3 comprises 16 residues. J lost 6 bases, V lost 4 bases, and 12 bases had no gene match. CDR3 in amino acids: CASSSPPLAGNPEQYF. CDR3 in DNA: TGTGCCAGCAGTTCCCCCCCACTAGCGGGAAATCCCGAGCAGTACTTC.

The chain links TRBV29-1 to TRBJ2-3; TRBD1 or TRBD2 may be the D gene (5 bases each). The CDR3 is 15 residues long. In germline, CDR1 is SQVTM, CDR2 ANQGSEA. Between the trimmed V and J ends, which lost 2 bases and 2 bases, there was a span of 14 bases. CDR3 nucleotide sequence: TGCAGCGTTGAATACGGGACGGCGAACACAGATACGCAGTATTTT. Translating it yields CSVEYGTANTDTQYF.

The CDR3 sequence is CASSQEGAGVFHEQFF. The CDR3, as DNA: TGCGCCAGCAGCCAAGAAGGAGCGGGAGTGTTCCATGAGCAGTTCTTC. The chain combines TRBV4-1 with TRBJ2-1; TRBD2 matches at 8 bases. Trimming at V came to 0 bases and at J to 8 bases, leaving 9 bases not matched to a gene. Germline CDR1 reads MGHRA; CDR2 reads YSYEKL. The CDR3 is made up of 16 amino acids.

The CDR3 loop is CASSPAHGLAGPNEQFF. The CDR3 DNA reads TGTGCCAGCAGCCCGGCTCACGGACTAGCGGGTCCCAATGAGCAGTTCTTC. The chain uses TRBV7-6 and TRBJ2-1; 11 bases are shared with TRBD2. Germline values: CDR1 SGHVS, CDR2 FNYEAQ. The CDR3 runs to 17 residues. The V gene end was trimmed by 5 bases and the J gene end by 6 bases; junction bases not matched to a gene: 12. Combining the CDR3 with reference TRBV7-6 and TRBJ2-1 gives the whole variable domain GAGVSQSPRYKVTKRGQDVALRCDPISGHVSLYWYRQALGQGPEFLTYFNYEAQQDKSGLPNDRFSAERPEGSISTLTIQRTEQRDSAMYRCASSPAHGLAGPNEQFFGPGTRLTVL.

V and J are TRBV4-1 and TRBJ2-5; D possibly matches TRBD1 or TRBD2 (5 bases each). Trimming took off 2 bases at V and 5 bases at J, with 27 bases between the two ends. Germline loops: CDR1 MGHRA, CDR2 YSYEKL. This CDR3 contains 19 residues. This CDR3 is CASSQTPTPPGRSSETQYF. CDR3 sequence (DNA): TGCGCCAGCAGCCAAACCCCAACCCCCCCGGGACGAAGTTCGGAGACCCAGTACTTC.

The rearrangement joins TRBV7-6 to TRBJ2-2; no definite D call. V lost 1 base and J 0 bases, leaving 12 bases between the germline ends. Germline CDR1 and CDR2: SGHVS and FNYEAQ. This CDR3 has 17 residues. CDR3 in DNA: TGTGCCAGCAGCTTAGATCGACACGAAACGAACACCGGGGAGCTGTTTTTT. Its translation: CASSLDRHETNTGELFF.

The chain uses TRBV28 and TRBJ1-6; D is perhaps TRBD1 (5 bases). Germline CDR1 is MDHEN and CDR2 is SYDVKM. V was trimmed by 5 bases and J by 9 bases, leaving 20 bases between them. This CDR3 has 16 amino acids. The CDR3 DNA reads TGTGCCAGCAGTCCGCGGTCCCCGGACATACCTTCACCCCTCCACTTT. This encodes CASSPRSPDIPSPLHF.

This chain connects TRBV28 to TRBJ2-7; D gene uncertain. Germline V gene data show CDR1 as MDHEN and CDR2 as SYDVKM. V was shortened by 5 bases and J by 4 bases, with 15 bases between the two germline ends. The CDR3 runs 14 residues. The CDR3 DNA reads TGTGCCAGCAGTCTACCGTTCGGAACGTACGAGCAGTACTTC. Protein: CASSLPFGTYEQYF.

This chain links TRBV9 with TRBJ1-1; TRBD1 is a possible D gene (6 bases). The CDR3 consists of 15 residues. Germline-derived CDR1 and CDR2 are SGDLS and YYNGEE. V was clipped by 1 base and J by 5 bases, with 15 bases between them. DNA for the CDR3: TGTGCCAGCAGCGTACGACAGGATGGTTATACTGAAGCTTTCTTT. Amino acid sequence: CASSVRQDGYTEAFF.

This sequence joins TRBV4-1 and TRBJ2-2; 7 bases map to TRBD1. CDR3 length equals 13 residues. The germline V gene has CDR1 MGHRA and CDR2 YSYEKL. J was trimmed by 7 bases and V by 4 bases; bases with no gene match: 3. DNA for the CDR3: TGCGCCAGCAGCCCCCGACAGGGCGGGGAGCTGTTTTTT. This translates into CASSPRQGGELFF.